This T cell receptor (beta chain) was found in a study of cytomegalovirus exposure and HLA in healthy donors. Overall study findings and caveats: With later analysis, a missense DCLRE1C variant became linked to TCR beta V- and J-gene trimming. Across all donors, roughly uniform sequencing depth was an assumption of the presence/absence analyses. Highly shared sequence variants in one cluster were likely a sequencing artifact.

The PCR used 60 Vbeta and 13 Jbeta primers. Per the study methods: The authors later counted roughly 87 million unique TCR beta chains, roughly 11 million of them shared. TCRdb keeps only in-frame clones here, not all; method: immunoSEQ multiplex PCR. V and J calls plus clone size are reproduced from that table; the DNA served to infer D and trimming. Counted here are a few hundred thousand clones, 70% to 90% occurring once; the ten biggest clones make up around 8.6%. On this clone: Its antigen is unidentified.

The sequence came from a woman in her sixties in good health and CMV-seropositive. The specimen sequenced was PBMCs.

The CDR3 loop is CASSPTARLTNEKLFF. CDR3 DNA: TGTGCCAGCAGCCCGACAGCCCGGCTAACTAATGAAAAACTGTTTTTT. The chain carries TRBV27 and TRBJ1-4, with TRBD1 as a possible D gene (5 bases). The CDR3 has 16 residues. The germline V gene encodes CDR1 MNHEY and CDR2 SMNVEV (reference sequence). Trimming shortened V by 6 bases and J by 1 base, and 15 bases separated the two germline ends.